Given below is one T cell receptor beta chain in context. The antigen remains unidentified. Clones were read by immunoSEQ multiplex PCR, and TCRdb kept only the in-frame ones, dropping some. This table holds roughly 100,000 clones, roughly 80% found once. The data derive from a study of glioma-infiltrating T cells after dendritic cell vaccination. Study context: The vaccine used monocyte-derived dendritic cells pulsed overnight with autologous tumor lysate.

The study, taken as a whole, reports: Complete blood and tumor specimen sets were limited to few patients.

Trimming removed 3 bases at V and 0 bases at J, with 16 bases between. The germline V gene encodes CDR1 SGHVS and CDR2 FNYEAQ. The CDR3 is 17 residues long. All glioblastoma patients lacked an isocitrate dehydrogenase mutation. This TCR was sampled from a human donor with glioblastoma. V and J are TRBV7-6 and TRBJ2-3, with a possible D match to TRBD1 (6 bases). The sequencing here drew on blood, taken before dendritic cell vaccination. The CDR3 here is CASSFRGQGVSTDTQYF. The CDR3 region has the DNA TGTGCCAGCAGCTTTAGGGGACAAGGGGTGAGCACAGATACGCAGTATTTT.